The present entry profiles one TCR beta chain with its context. What it binds is unknown. This sample is part of a study of radiotherapy plus CTLA-4 blockade in lung cancer. Points from the study as a whole: Subsequent to radiotherapy plus ipilimumab, tumor-derived TCR clones underwent expansion in blood. Early blood T cell clone dynamics, with interferon-beta, were reported to best predict response.

TCRdb's copy holds only in-frame clones and misses some; the assay was immunoSEQ multiplex PCR. The sample consists of 56,000 or so clones, around 80% of them appearing once. CDR3 length: 13 amino acids. Germline CDR1 and CDR2: SGHAT and FQNNGV. With 6 bases removed from V and 0 bases from J, the gap between germline ends came to 6 bases. This clonotype was sampled from a human donor with non-small cell lung cancer who had a complete response to radiotherapy plus ipilimumab. This material consisted of peripheral blood, taken from a patient treated with radiotherapy plus ipilimumab. This chain links TRBV11-2 with TRBJ1-3; a possible D gene is TRBD1 (5 bases). The CDR3 here is CASRGDSGNTIYF. The CDR3, as DNA: TGTGCCAGCAGAGGGGACTCTGGAAACACCATATATTTT.